The next 16 T cell receptor beta chains were all read from a single sample in a study of CD8+ T cells in alopecia areata. Following extraction, RNA underwent reverse transcription to cDNA, which served as the sequencing template. Sequencing was performed with immunoSEQ multiplex PCR; in TCRdb, only in-frame clones are kept and a portion is missing. The sample includes around 150,000 clones, roughly 82% of them seen just once. Treatment defined: oral pan-JAK inhibitor, 5-10 mg twice daily. The starting material was CD8+ T cells sorted from blood, obtained at week 4, from a patient treated with tofacitinib. All receptors come from a human donor with alopecia areata.

The chain combines TRBV6-5 with TRBJ2-7, with D perhaps matching TRBD2 (5 bases). V lost 5 bases and J lost 6, with 17 bases in between. Germline V gene sequence: CDR1 MNHEY, CDR2 SVGAGI. This CDR3 is 14 amino acids long. The CDR3 DNA reads TGTGCCAGCAGTACCACCGAGGGTGTTTCCGAGCAGTACTTC. It codes for CASSTTEGVSEQYF.

The rearrangement joins TRBV11-2 to TRBJ2-3; TRBD1 matches 9 bases. J lost 6 bases, V lost 5 bases, and 9 bases had no gene match. The CDR3 has 15 residues. Germline CDR1 SGHAT, CDR2 FQNNGV. The CDR3 sequence is CASSPSDRGFDTQYF. As DNA, the CDR3 is TGTGCCAGCAGCCCCTCCGACAGGGGGTTCGATACGCAGTATTTT.

This chain uses TRBV5-1 with TRBJ1-2; a weak D match, TRBD1 (5 bases). Germline lookup yields CDR1 SGHRS and CDR2 YFSETQ. The V and J ends lost 0 bases and 6 bases respectively, with 12 bases between them. The CDR3 is 14 residues long. The DNA of the CDR3 is TGCGCCAGCAGCTTGGAGCAGGGCCGGGATGGCTACACCTTC. It is translated as CASSLEQGRDGYTF. The whole variable domain, filled in from reference TRBV5-1 and TRBJ1-2, reads KAGVTQTPRYLIKTRGQQVTLSCSPISGHRSVSWYQQTPGQGLQFLFEYFSETQRNKGNFPGRFSGRQFSNSRSEMNVSTLELGDSALYLCASSLEQGRDGYTFGSGTRLTVV.

This chain links TRBV18 with TRBJ2-7, with D hard to call. V was clipped by 3 bases and J by 0 bases, with 6 bases between them. Looked up from germline, CDR1 is KGHSH and CDR2 is LQKENI. There are 13 residues in the CDR3. DNA for the CDR3: TGTGCCAGCTCACCCCTGGACTCCTACGAGCAGTACTTC. Residues: CASSPLDSYEQYF.

The V gene is TRBV5-1, the J gene TRBJ1-1, with unresolved D. The CDR3 has 16 amino acids. The germline V and J ends were trimmed by 0 bases and 7 bases, with 19 bases remaining between them. Germline V gene data show CDR1 as SGHRS and CDR2 as YFSETQ. The CDR3 sequence: CASSLVGGSPDDEAFF. CDR3 bases: TGCGCCAGCAGCTTGGTGGGCGGATCTCCGGACGATGAAGCTTTCTTT.

The chain is built from TRBV6-1 and TRBJ2-7; no reliable D call. V shed 2 bases and J shed 1 base, with 9 bases lying between them. There are 14 residues in the CDR3. The V gene's germline CDR1 is MNHNS and CDR2 SASEGT. The CDR3 DNA reads as TGTGCCAGCAGTGAATGGGCCGGTTCCTACGAGCAGTACTTC. Protein: CASSEWAGSYEQYF.

This clone was observed a handful of times. The rearrangement links TRBV2 to TRBJ2-7, with D possibly being TRBD2 (5 bases). CDR1 and CDR2 (germline): SNHLY, FYNNEI. V was trimmed by 8 bases and J by 2 bases, leaving 16 bases between them. The CDR3 is 14 residues long. The DNA for the CDR3 is TGTGCCAGCGCCAAGCAAGGACTTCCCTACGAGCAGTACTTC. The encoded protein is CASAKQGLPYEQYF.

The chain links TRBV11-3 to TRBJ1-4; the D gene is possibly TRBD1 (6 bases). The germline V gene encodes CDR1 SGHNT and CDR2 YENEEA. The CDR3 has 16 residues. V lost 10 bases and J lost 12, with 30 bases in between. The CDR3 nucleotides read TGTGCCACCATACTAATGACAGGCCTTACTAGCGGTGAACTGTTTTTT. Translated: CATILMTGLTSGELFF.

V and J are TRBV30 and TRBJ1-2, with D tentatively TRBD1 (5 bases). Germline V lookup: CDR1 GTSNPN, CDR2 SVGIG (reference sequence). This CDR3 region has 13 residues. Trimming cost V 1 base and J 9 bases, with 15 bases left between them. CDR3 region: CAWSDRDAWSYTF. The CDR3 nucleotides read TGTGCCTGGAGTGACCGGGACGCATGGAGCTACACCTTC.

The rearrangement uses TRBV5-1 and TRBJ2-3; D is perhaps TRBD2 (5 bases). Trimming cost V 0 bases and J 0 bases, with 8 bases left between them. CDR1 SGHRS and CDR2 YFSETQ come from the germline V gene. This CDR3 region has 15 residues. Here the CDR3 DNA reads TGCGCCAGCAGCTTGGGAGCGGTTAGCACAGATACGCAGTATTTT. It specifies CASSLGAVSTDTQYF.

This clone came up once. The junction does not match germline at one end; this may be a read error. The V and J genes are TRBV4-1 and TRBJ2-1; possibly TRBD1 or TRBD2 for D (6 bases each). Germline V gene sequence: CDR1 MGHRA, CDR2 YSYEKL. This CDR3 spans 17 amino acids. Here the CDR3 reads CASSPLPGGRGYDEQFF. The CDR3 nucleotides are TGCGCCAGCAGCCCCCTCCCCGGGGGCAGGGGCTACGATGAGCAGTTCTTC.

The chain combines TRBV27 with TRBJ2-1; weak D call: TRBD2 (7 bases). V gave up 2 bases and J gave up 12 bases, with 17 bases separating them. Germline V CDR1 and CDR2: MNHEY, SMNVEV (reference sequence). The CDR3 is made up of 14 amino acids. The CDR3 DNA follows: TGTGCCAGCAGTTTACGCGGGGGCCCACGGGGGCAGTTCTTC. It codes for CASSLRGGPRGQFF.

The chain has TRBV10-3 and TRBJ2-7; 11 bases align to TRBD2. J was trimmed by 2 bases and V by 2 bases; bases with no gene match: 8. The V gene's germline CDR1 is ENHRY and CDR2 SYGVKD. The CDR3 covers 17 residues. The CDR3 region is CAISEGSGGALTYEQYF. The CDR3 bases are TGTGCCATCAGTGAGGGTAGCGGGGGGGCCTTGACCTACGAGCAGTACTTC.

The J gene is TRBJ2-7, the V gene TRBV25-1; D ambiguous. The CDR3 totals 14 residues. V dropped 3 bases and J dropped 2 bases, with 11 bases sitting between them. Germline CDR1 MGHDK, CDR2 SYGVNS. CDR3 in DNA: TGTGCCAGCAGTGACCGGGCTTTGACCTACGAGCAGTACTTC. Protein sequence: CASSDRALTYEQYF.

The CDR3 spells CASSLRGLAKNIQYF. The CDR3 coding sequence is TGTGCCAGCAGCCTCAGGGGGCTGGCCAAAAACATTCAGTACTTC. The chain is built from TRBV7-2 and TRBJ2-4; the match to TRBD1 covers 8 bases. J gave up 1 base and V 5 bases, and 4 bases lay outside the gene matches. CDR3 length: 15 amino acids. Per the germline V gene, CDR1 is SGHTA and CDR2 is FQGNSA.

This clone was counted once. The chain is built from TRBV6-5 and TRBJ2-5; the D gene is possibly TRBD2 (6 bases). Germline-derived CDR1 and CDR2 are MNHEY and SVGAGI. The CDR3 extends over 15 amino acids. V shed 5 bases and J shed 4 bases, with 17 bases lying between them. The CDR3 sequence is CASSPTPGLLETQYF. CDR3 in DNA: TGTGCCAGCAGTCCTACCCCGGGACTCTTAGAGACCCAGTACTTC.